These T cell receptor beta chains were read from a single sample in a study of chemoradiotherapy in HPV16-positive cancers. Repertoires were generated with immunoSEQ multiplex PCR, while TCRdb's copy carries only in-frame clones and drops some. The top ten clones hold under 1.5% of a sample with under 20,000 clones, around four fifths of them seen once. The specimen was collected from a patient who underwent chemoradiotherapy. The source of these receptors is a human donor with HPV-associated anogenital cancer. Both conserved end residues are part of each CDR3. A D gene is named only where the DNA matches it firmly.

>TRBV7-9|TRBJ2-3|.
TGTGCCAGCAAAGGGGGGCGCATCGTAGCAGATACGCAGTATTTT
CASKGGRIVADTQYF
>TRBV11-3|TRBJ2-3|TRBD1
TGTGCCAGCGATCCTAACAGGGGGACCGCCACAGATACGCAGTATTTT
CASDPNRGTATDTQYF
>TRBV11-1|TRBJ2-2|.
TGTGCCAGCAGCTTGAGGGGTTCAACGGGACCCCCCGGGGAGCTGTTTTTT
CASSLRGSTGPPGELFF
>TRBV27|TRBJ1-1|TRBD1
TGTGCCAGCAGTTTCGACAGGGGAGCGGCTGAAGCTTTCTTT
CASSFDRGAAEAFF
>TRBV11-3|TRBJ1-1|.
TGTGCCAGCAGCTGGGGGAACACTGAAGCTTTCTTT
CASSWGNTEAFF
>TRBV14|TRBJ1-1|.
TGTGCCAGCAGCCAATCCAGGGCGGCCGAGACTGAAGCTTTCTTT
CASSQSRAAETEAFF
>TRBV5-1|TRBJ2-5|.
TGCGCCAGCAGCGCCGGAATACTAGCCGCCCAAGAGACCCAGTACTTC
CASSAGILAAQETQYF
>TRBV7-9|TRBJ2-5|TRBD2
TGTGCCAGCAGCCAACTAGCGGGGGGGCCACGTAAAGAGACCCAGTACTTC
CASSQLAGGPRKETQYF
>TRBV19|TRBJ1-3|.
TGTGCCAGTAGTTGGGCCGATCGGGCTGGAAACACCATATATTTT
CASSWADRAGNTIYF
>TRBV2|TRBJ1-5|.
TGTGCCAGCAGTGAACTCGTAGGCGAGGGTCAGCCCCAGCATTTT
CASSELVGEGQPQHF
>TRBV12-5|TRBJ2-5|.
TGTGCTAGTGGTTTGGGGGGCCCCCAAGAGACCCAGTACTTC
CASGLGGPQETQYF